These 3 T cell receptor beta chains were all obtained from the same sample, sequenced in a study of T cell repertoires in cytomegalovirus infection. Each CDR3 protein gets one entry after TCRdb re-called the reads with MiXCR. The repertoire holds fewer than 1,000,000 distinct CDR3 sequences, with around a third as singletons. Their specific antigens are unknown. The input for sequencing was cultured CD8+ T cells from PBMCs, taken from culture after CMV antigen stimulation. The receptors come from a human donor in good health (CMV status not recorded). Some clones in this sample may be carry-over from other donors' samples.

This clonotype was seen only a few times. The gene calls are TRBV12-5 and TRBJ2-2; TRBD1 matches at 8 bases. The CDR3 runs 15 residues. Germline CDR1 is LGHNT and CDR2 is FRNRAP. V dropped 3 bases and J dropped 2; count of bases not matched to a gene: 2. The CDR3 DNA follows: TGTGCTAGTGGTTTCAGGGGGCGCAACACCGGGGAGCTGTTTTTT. Translation: CASGFRGRNTGELFF.

This clonotype was recorded a few times. The chain has TRBV7-9 and TRBJ2-1; a weak D match, TRBD1 (6 bases). The CDR3 is 15 amino acids. Per germline, CDR1 SEHNR and CDR2 FQNEAQ (reference sequence). Trimming left V 3 bases short and J 0 bases short, with 9 bases between. As DNA, the CDR3 is TGTGCCAGCAGCTTTAAGACAGGCTCCTACAATGAGCAGTTCTTC. It specifies CASSFKTGSYNEQFF.

The V gene is TRBV7-2, the J gene TRBJ1-3; no clear D. Per the germline V gene, CDR1 is SGHTA and CDR2 is FQGNSA. V was pared by 5 bases and J by 9 bases, with 20 bases between. CDR3 length equals 15 residues. The chain's CDR3 is CASSPKVFGRGTIYF. The DNA for the CDR3 is TGTGCCAGCAGCCCAAAAGTCTTCGGGCGAGGCACCATATATTTT.